This T cell receptor (beta chain) originates from a study of T cells in Graves' hyperthyroidism and ophthalmopathy. Study-wide results and limits: The model forecast ophthalmopathy, anticipating it by a median about six months before onset.

This clonotype was counted once. Antigen specificity is unknown. TCR beta CDR3 region amplification was performed from RNA transcripts. The HTBI primer set was used in a first-round RT-PCR of the TCR CDR3. TCRdb ran MiXCR on the multiplex PCR reads and lists one entry per CDR3 protein. The sample has 600,000 or so distinct CDR3 sequences, roughly 50% seen once. Patients between 18 and 65 years old had hyperthyroidism, newly diagnosed and lasting under 2 months. Patients having uncontrolled infection, another autoimmune disease, pregnancy or lactation were not included. Sequencing input: peripheral blood or thyroid tissue (not recorded which). This TCR came from a woman aged 18-30 years with Graves' hyperthyroidism.

Written as DNA, the CDR3 is TGTGCCAGCAGCTTGGCCAGCGGGAGGGTCGACGAGCAGTACTTC. Amino acids: CASSLASGRVDEQYF. J is TRBJ2-7 and V is TRBV11-2; 10 nucleotides align to TRBD2. The junction had 7 bases not matched to a gene; V was cut back by 3 bases and J by 5 bases. Germline V CDR1 and CDR2: SGHAT, FQNNGV. This CDR3 spans 15 amino acids.